The present T cell receptor (beta chain) was sequenced within a study of blood T cell repertoires in COVID-19 (dated by TCRdb to 2018 to 2020). A note on the overall study: The collaborator samples originated in the United States, Italy and Spain and spanned the acute and convalescent phases of COVID-19. The prospective study material was composed of cDNA or gDNA derived from T cells, B-cell-depleted T cells, or PBMCs. Deeply sampled blood TCRbeta repertoires from subjects exposed to, actively infected with, or recovered from COVID-19 were included in the dataset. The repertoires were made available in a free public database intended to serve as a resource for research on the immune response to SARS-CoV-2. The samples were drawn from the first 160 participants of the ongoing ImmuneRACE study and from about 1,200 subjects provided by 6 global collaborators. The sample metadata nearly always contained a de-identified subject ID, COVID-19 status, age in years and sex. Where available, HLA class I and class II types were taken from metadata supplied by the sample provider and were not determined by assay-based typing.

This clone was seen only once. What this receptor recognizes is not known. No base qualities exist here, and no much larger clone lies one base off it. TCRbeta CDR3 regions were amplified from genomic DNA using the immunoSEQ Assay, a bias-controlled multiplex PCR. For the original study's pipeline: Within the assay, amplification of reference gene primers was used to estimate how many nucleated cells each sample contained. To quantify the absolute abundance of each unique TCRbeta CDR3 rearrangement, sequence reads were collapsed and filtered. For each sample, productive Simpson clonality was calculated by taking the square root of Simpson's diversity index across productive rearrangements. In its TCRdb copy, this immuneACCESS table keeps in-frame sequences only and misses some clones. Where compared with another copy, unresolved V genes explain less than half of these, and the others have no known cause. V and J calls and clone size are as listed in that table; D and trimming were resolved from the DNA. The sample records 35,000 to 45,000 clones, 79% of which are singletons. The ten top clones hold around 25% of the sample.

Each collaborating institution followed its own protocols to collect whole blood in K2EDTA tubes. For TCRbeta analysis, collaborators shipped samples as frozen whole blood, isolated PBMCs, or DNA extracted from either of those sample types. V and J are trimmed by 6 bases and 0 bases, and the gene matches miss 7 bases of the junction. The CDR3, from cysteine to phenylalanine, totals 17 residues. The DNA shown is the 51-base CDR3, in frame from base 1. The germline V gene encodes CDR1 SGHTA and CDR2 FQGNSA. General conclusions and limits of the study: The quantity of clinical and demographic metadata differed by source and by participant and was supplied without curation.

This receptor chain uses TRBV7-2 and TRBJ2-3; TRBD2 matches 12 bases in the middle. Sequencing was carried out using peripheral blood. The TCR sequence derives from a man between 65 and 85 years old with acute or convalescent COVID-19. CDR3 sequence: CASSLAGGTDSTDTQYF. The nucleotides are TGTGCCAGCAGTCTAGCGGGAGGGACCGATAGCACAGATACGCAGTATTTT.